These 6 T cell receptor beta chains share one sample of origin, sequenced in a study of shared clonotypes between healthy human individuals. Sequencing used immunoSEQ multiplex PCR; TCRdb keeps in-frame clones, though not all of them. The sample lists roughly 2.1 million clones, 93% seen once, with 1.5% to 2% in the top ten. Naive-designated CD8 cells lacked CD45RO, were positively enriched for CCR7, and omitted terminally differentiated effector memory CD45RA+ cells. The source material was naive CD8+ T cells from PBMCs. The source of these receptors is a man between 18 and 35 years old in good health. Some clones in this sample may be carry-over from other donors' samples.

The rearrangement uses TRBV9 and TRBJ2-7, with TRBD1 matching 11 bases. This CDR3 is built from 15 residues. V gave up 4 bases and J gave up 4 bases; unmatched junction bases: 7. Germline V gives CDR1 SGDLS, CDR2 YYNGEE. CDR3 sequence (DNA): TGTGCCAGCAGCCTTGGGGACAGGGGGATTTACGAGCAGTACTTC. This codes for CASSLGDRGIYEQYF.

The chain recombines TRBV28 with TRBJ2-7; D perhaps matches TRBD1 (6 bases). Germline CDR1 and CDR2: MDHEN and SYDVKM. The CDR3 length is 15 residues. V was shortened by 8 bases and J by 2 bases, with 19 bases between the two germline ends. The chain's CDR3 is CASRQGQLRTYEQYF. The DNA for the CDR3 is TGTGCCAGCCGCCAGGGGCAGCTTCGGACCTACGAGCAGTACTTC.

The rearrangement uses TRBV30 and TRBJ2-1; 7 bases align to TRBD1. Trimming cost V 5 bases and J 6 bases; bases outside gene matches: 10. This CDR3 comprises 14 residues. Germline assignment: CDR1 GTSNPN and CDR2 SVGIG (reference sequence). CDR3 nucleotides: TGTGCCTGGGACGAGGGGCACAGGGGCAATGAGCAGTTCTTC. Protein sequence: CAWDEGHRGNEQFF.

This chain joins TRBV12-1 and TRBJ1-5. TRBV12-1 counts as a pseudogene. This CDR3 is 16 amino acids long. The CDR3 region has the DNA TGTGCCAGCAGCTTACCGCGGACGGATAGCAATCAGCCCCAGCATTTT. This sequence encodes CASSLPRTDSNQPQHF.

This clone was picked up one time. The chain carries TRBV29-1 and TRBJ2-3; 7 nucleotides align to TRBD1. CDR3 size: 17 residues. The germline V gene has CDR1 SQVTM and CDR2 ANQGSEA. V was clipped by 0 bases and J by 7 bases; unmatched bases: 16. The CDR3 DNA follows: TGCAGCGTTGAAGATCCCAACGGAGAGGGGGCCACGAATACGCAGTATTTT. Translating it yields CSVEDPNGEGATNTQYF.

The genes are TRBV7-8 and TRBJ1-2; D is unclear. Germline CDR1 and CDR2: SGHVS and FQNEAQ. This CDR3 spans 15 amino acids. The ends were cut back, 5 bases at V and 2 bases at J, with 15 bases in the middle. The CDR3 loop is CASSPVGRANYGYTF. The CDR3 DNA follows: TGTGCCAGCAGCCCGGTCGGTAGGGCGAACTATGGCTACACCTTC.